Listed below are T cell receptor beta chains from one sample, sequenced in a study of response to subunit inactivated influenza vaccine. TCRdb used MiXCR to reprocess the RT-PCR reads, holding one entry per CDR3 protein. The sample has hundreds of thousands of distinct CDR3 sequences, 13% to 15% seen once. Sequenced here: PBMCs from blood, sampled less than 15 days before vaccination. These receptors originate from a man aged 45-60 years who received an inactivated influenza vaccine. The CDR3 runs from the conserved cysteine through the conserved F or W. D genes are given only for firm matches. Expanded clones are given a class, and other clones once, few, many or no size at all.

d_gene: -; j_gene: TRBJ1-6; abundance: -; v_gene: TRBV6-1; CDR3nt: TGTGCCAGCAGTGAAGTACAGGGTAATTCACCCCTCCACTTT; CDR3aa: CASSEVQGNSPLHF
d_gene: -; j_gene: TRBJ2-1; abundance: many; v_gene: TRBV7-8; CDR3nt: TGTGCCAGCAGCCCCAGTCCAAGCATTAGCAGGTTCTTC; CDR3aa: CASSPSPSISRFF
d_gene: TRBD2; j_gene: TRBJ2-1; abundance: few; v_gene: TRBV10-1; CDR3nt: TGCGCCAGCAGTGGATCAGTAGCGGGGTCGTCCTACAATGAGCAGTTCTTC; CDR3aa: CASSGSVAGSSYNEQFF
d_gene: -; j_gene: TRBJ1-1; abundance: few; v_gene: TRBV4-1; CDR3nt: TGCGCCAGCAGCCAGGTAGGATCAGGTGCCACTGAAGCTTTCTTT; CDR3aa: CASSQVGSGATEAFF
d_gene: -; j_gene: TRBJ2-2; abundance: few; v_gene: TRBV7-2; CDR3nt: TGTGCCAGCAGCGTCCTGGGTGGGACTGGCGTCACCGGGGAGCTGTTTTTT; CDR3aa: CASSVLGGTGVTGELFF
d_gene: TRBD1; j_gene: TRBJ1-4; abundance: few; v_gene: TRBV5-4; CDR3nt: TGTGCCAGCAGCTTGGCCTCGGGACAGGGGGTTGAAAAACTGTTTTTT; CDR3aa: CASSLASGQGVEKLFF
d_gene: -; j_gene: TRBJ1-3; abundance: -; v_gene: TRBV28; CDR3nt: TGTGCCAGCAGTCCAATGGGGAGCTCTGGAAACACCATATATTTT; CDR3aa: CASSPMGSSGNTIYF
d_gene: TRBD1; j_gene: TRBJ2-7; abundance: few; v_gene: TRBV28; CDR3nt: TGTGCCAGCTGGGATCTCAGGGGGAACGACGAGCAGTACTTC; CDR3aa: CASWDLRGNDEQYF
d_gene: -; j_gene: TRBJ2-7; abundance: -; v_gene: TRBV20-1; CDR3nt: TGCAGTGCTAGCGAAGCGGGCTTTGCCTACGAGCAGTACTTC; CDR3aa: CSASEAGFAYEQYF
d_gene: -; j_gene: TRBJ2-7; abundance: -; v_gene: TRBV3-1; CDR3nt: TGTGCCAGCAGCCGTGGGGGAGCCGAGCAGTACTTC; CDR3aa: CASSRGGAEQYF
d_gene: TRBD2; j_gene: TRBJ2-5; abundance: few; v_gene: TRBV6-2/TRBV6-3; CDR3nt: TGTGCCAGTATAGCTTCCGCCTTCGGACTAGCGGGGGGACCACAAGAGACCCAGTACTTC; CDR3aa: CASIASAFGLAGGPQETQYF
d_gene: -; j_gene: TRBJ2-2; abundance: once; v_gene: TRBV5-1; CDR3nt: TGCGCCAGCAGCTTGGATTTAGGCGGGGAGCTGTTTTTT; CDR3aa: CASSLDLGGELFF
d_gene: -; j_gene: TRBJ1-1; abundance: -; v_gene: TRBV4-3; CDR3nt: TGCGCCAGCAGCCAACAAGACAGTAACACTGAAGCTTTCTTT; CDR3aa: CASSQQDSNTEAFF
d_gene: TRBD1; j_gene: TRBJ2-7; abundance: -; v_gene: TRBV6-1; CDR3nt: TGTGCCAACGGGACAGGGTCCCACGAGCAGTACTTC; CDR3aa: CANGTGSHEQYF
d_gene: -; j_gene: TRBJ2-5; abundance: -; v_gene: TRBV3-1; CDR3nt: TGTGCCAGCAGCCACGGACTCGGCGAAGAGACCCAGTACTTC; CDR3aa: CASSHGLGEETQYF
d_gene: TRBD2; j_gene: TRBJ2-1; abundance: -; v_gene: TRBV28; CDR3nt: TGTGCCAGCAGTTTATTGCCCCTGGCGGGGGGGTACAATGAGCAGTTCTTC; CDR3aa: CASSLLPLAGGYNEQFF
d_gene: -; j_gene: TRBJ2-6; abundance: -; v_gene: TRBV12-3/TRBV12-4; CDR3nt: TGTGCCAGCAGGCACCCCTCTGGGGCCAACGTCCTGACTTTC; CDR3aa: CASRHPSGANVLTF
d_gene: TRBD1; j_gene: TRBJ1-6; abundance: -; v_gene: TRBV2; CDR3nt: TGTGCCAGTCGGACAGGGGATGTTTCACCCCTCCACTTT; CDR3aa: CASRTGDVSPLHF
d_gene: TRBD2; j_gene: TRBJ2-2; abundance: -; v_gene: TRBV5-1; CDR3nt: TGCGCCAGCAGCCCCTCTCTAGGTAGCGGGGGCAGCGGCACCGGGGAGCTGTTTTTT; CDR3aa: CASSPSLGSGGSGTGELFF
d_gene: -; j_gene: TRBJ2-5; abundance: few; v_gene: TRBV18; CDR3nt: TGTGCCAGCTCACCTAAACAAGAGACCCAGTACTTC; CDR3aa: CASSPKQETQYF
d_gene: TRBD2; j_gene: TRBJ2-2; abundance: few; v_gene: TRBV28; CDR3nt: TGTGCCAGCAGAGCGGGGGATAGACCGAACACCGGGGAGCTGTTTTTT; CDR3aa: CASRAGDRPNTGELFF
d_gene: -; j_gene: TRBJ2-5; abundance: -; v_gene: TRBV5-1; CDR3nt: TGCGCCAGCAGCTTGGCTGGGCAAAGGGGAGAGACCCAGTACTTC; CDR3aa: CASSLAGQRGETQYF
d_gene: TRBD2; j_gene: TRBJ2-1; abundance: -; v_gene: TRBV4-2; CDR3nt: TGTGCCAGCAGCCCTACTAGCGAGGAGCAGTTCTTC; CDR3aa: CASSPTSEEQFF
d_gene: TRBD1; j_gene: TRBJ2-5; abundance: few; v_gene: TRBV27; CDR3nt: TGTGCCAGCAGTCACCAGGGGGCCCAAGAGACCCAGTACTTC; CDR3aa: CASSHQGAQETQYF
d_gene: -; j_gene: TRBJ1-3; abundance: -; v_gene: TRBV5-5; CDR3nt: TGTGCCAGCAGTTCACAGGCCTCTGGAAACACCATATATTTT; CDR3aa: CASSSQASGNTIYF
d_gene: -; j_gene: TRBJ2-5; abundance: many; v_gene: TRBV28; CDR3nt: TGTGCCAGCAGTTTTGGGGACGAGACCCAGTACTTC; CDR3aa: CASSFGDETQYF